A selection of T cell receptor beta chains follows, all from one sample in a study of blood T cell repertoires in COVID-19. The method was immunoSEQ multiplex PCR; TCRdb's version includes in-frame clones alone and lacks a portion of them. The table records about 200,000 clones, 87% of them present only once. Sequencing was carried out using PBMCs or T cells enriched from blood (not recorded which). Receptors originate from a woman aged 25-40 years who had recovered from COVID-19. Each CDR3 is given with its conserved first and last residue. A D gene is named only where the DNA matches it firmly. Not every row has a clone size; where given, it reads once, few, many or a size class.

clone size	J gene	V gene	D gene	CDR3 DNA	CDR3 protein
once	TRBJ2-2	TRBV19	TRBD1	TGTGCCAGTAGTTGGACAGGGTGGGCGGCCGGGGAGCTGTTTTTT	CASSWTGWAAGELFF
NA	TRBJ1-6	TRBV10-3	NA	TGTGCCATCAGTGAGAAACAGGGTTTAGTGGATAATTCACCCCTCCACTTT	CAISEKQGLVDNSPLHF
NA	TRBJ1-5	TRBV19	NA	TGTGCCAGTAGTAGGTTGACAGGAGCCCATCAGCCCCAGCATTTT	CASSRLTGAHQPQHF
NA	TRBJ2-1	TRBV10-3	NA	TGTGCCAGCGCTACGGAGTGGGCCTACAATGAGCAGTTCTTC	CASATEWAYNEQFF
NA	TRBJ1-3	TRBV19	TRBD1	TGTGCCAGTAGTAAGACCCCCAGGGGGTACTCTGGAAACACCATATATTTT	CASSKTPRGYSGNTIYF
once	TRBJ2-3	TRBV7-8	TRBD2	TGTGCCAGCAGCTTAGCGGTTGCTAGCGGGGCGTCGCAGTATTTT	CASSLAVASGASQYF
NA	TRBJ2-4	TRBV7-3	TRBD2	TGTGCCAGCAGCTTAAGTGGGACTAGCGGGGACATTCAGTACTTC	CASSLSGTSGDIQYF
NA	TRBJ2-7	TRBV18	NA	TGTGCCAGCTCAGCACCCCGGGGAGCGAGCTCCTACGAGCAGTACTTC	CASSAPRGASSYEQYF
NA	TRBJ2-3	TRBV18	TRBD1	TGTGCCAGCTCACGGGACAGGGGAGAGGCTAGCACAGATACGCAGTATTTT	CASSRDRGEASTDTQYF
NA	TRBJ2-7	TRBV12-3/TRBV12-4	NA	TGTGCCAGCAGTTTTTCGAGTAAATACGAGCAGTACTTC	CASSFSSKYEQYF
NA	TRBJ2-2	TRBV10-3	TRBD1	TGTGCCATCAGGACAGGGCTAACCGGGGAGCTGTTTTTT	CAIRTGLTGELFF
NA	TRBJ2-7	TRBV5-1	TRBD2	TGCGCCAGCAGCTTGGCAACGGGGGGGCCATACGAGCAGTACTTC	CASSLATGGPYEQYF
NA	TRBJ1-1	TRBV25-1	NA	TGTGCCAGCAGTGTATTAAGAGGGTTAGAGACTGAAGCTTTCTTT	CASSVLRGLETEAFF
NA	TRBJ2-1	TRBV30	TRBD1	TGTGCCTGGGGCTTGACAGGGGGCCAACAGAGCTGGTTCTTC	CAWGLTGGQQSWFF
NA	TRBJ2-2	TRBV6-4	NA	TGTGCCAGCAGTGATGGCAACACCGGGGAGCTGTTTTTT	CASSDGNTGELFF
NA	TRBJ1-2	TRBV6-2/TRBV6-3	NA	TGTGCCAGCAGCAGTCCCGCTGGGAGTTTTAACTATGGCTACACCTTC	CASSSPAGSFNYGYTF
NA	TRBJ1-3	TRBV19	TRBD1	TGTGCCAGTAGTCCGGGACAGCTGAGAAACACCATATATTTT	CASSPGQLRNTIYF
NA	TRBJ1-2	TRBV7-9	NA	TGTGCCAGCAGCTCCAACTCTTATCGTGGGCATGGCTACACCTTC	CASSSNSYRGHGYTF
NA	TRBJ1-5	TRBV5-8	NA	TGTGCCAGCAGCACCCAGGGGTATAGCAATCAGCCCCAGCATTTT	CASSTQGYSNQPQHF
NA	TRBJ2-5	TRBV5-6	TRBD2	TGTGCCAGCAGCTACGGGACTAGGGAAGAGACCCAGTACTTC	CASSYGTREETQYF
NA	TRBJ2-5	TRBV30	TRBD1	TGTGCCTGGGGCTCGGGACAGGGCGATGGGGAGACCCAGTACTTC	CAWGSGQGDGETQYF
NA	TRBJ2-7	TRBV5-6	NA	TGTGCCAGCAGCTTTGGCAGGGGTAACTACGAGCAGTACTTC	CASSFGRGNYEQYF
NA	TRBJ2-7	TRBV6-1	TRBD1	TGTGCCAGCAGTGAGTGGGACAGGGGTTGGGACGAGCAGTACTTC	CASSEWDRGWDEQYF
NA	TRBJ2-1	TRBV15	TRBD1	TGTGCCACCAGCATCTCAACAGGGGTCGGCGACAATGAGCAGTTCTTC	CATSISTGVGDNEQFF
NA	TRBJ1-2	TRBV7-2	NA	TGTGCCAGCAGCTTAGATAGACAGGACTATGGCTACACCTTC	CASSLDRQDYGYTF
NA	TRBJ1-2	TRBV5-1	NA	TGCGCCAGCAGCTTGGGCCTGACAGGACCTGGGAGCTATGGCTACACCTTC	CASSLGLTGPGSYGYTF
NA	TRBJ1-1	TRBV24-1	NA	TGTGCCACCAGCGCAAGTGGGTTGAGGGACACTGAAGCTTTCTTT	CATSASGLRDTEAFF
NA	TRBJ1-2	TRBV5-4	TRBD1	TGTGCCAGCAGCTTGGGGGACAGATATGGCTACACCTTC	CASSLGDRYGYTF
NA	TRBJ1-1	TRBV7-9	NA	TGTGCCAGCAGCTTAGAGCCGAACACTGAAGCTTTCTTT	CASSLEPNTEAFF
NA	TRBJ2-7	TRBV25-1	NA	TGTGCCAGCATGGGCCGCTACGAGCAGTACTTC	CASMGRYEQYF
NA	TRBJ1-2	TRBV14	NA	TGTGCCAGCAGCCATCAGGGGCGGTGGCGCGATGGCTACACCTTC	CASSHQGRWRDGYTF
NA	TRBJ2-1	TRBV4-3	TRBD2	TGCGCCAGCAGCCAAGGACTCGGGACTAGCGGGGTCTACAATGAGCAGTTCTTC	CASSQGLGTSGVYNEQFF
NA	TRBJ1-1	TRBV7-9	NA	TGTGCCAGCAGCTTAGAGGAATCGGCGCGGGGCGAAGCTTTCTTT	CASSLEESARGEAFF
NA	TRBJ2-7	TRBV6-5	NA	TGTGCCAGCACCGCGGGCCGAAACCCCTACGAGCAGTACTTC	CASTAGRNPYEQYF
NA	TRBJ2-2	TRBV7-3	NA	TGTGCCAGCAGCTTTCGGGGAGGCGGCACCGGGGAGCTGTTTTTT	CASSFRGGGTGELFF
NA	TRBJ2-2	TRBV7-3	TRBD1	TGTGCCAGCAGTTCCCCCAGGGGGCGCGCGAACACCGGGGAGCTGTTTTTT	CASSSPRGRANTGELFF
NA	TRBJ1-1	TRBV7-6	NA	TGTGCCAGCAGCTTCGGAGGGGCCATGATGAACACTGAAGCTTTCTTT	CASSFGGAMMNTEAFF
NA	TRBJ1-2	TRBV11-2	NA	TGTGCCAGCAGCTTAGGAAGCCCGGGTCGGGATGGCTACACCTTC	CASSLGSPGRDGYTF
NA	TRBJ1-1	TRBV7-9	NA	TGTGCCAGCAGCTCACAAATGAACACTGAAGCTTTCTTT	CASSSQMNTEAFF
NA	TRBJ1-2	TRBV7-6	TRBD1	TGTGCCAGCAGCCCATCGACAGGGTCGACCTATGGCTACACCTTC	CASSPSTGSTYGYTF
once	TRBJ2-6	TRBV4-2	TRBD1	TGTGCCAGCAGCCAAGATGGGTGGACAGGGGCCTATCTAGGGCCTGGGGCCAACGTCCTGACTTTC	CASSQDGWTGAYLGPGANVLTF
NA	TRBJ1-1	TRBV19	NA	TGTGCCAGTAGTATGGGGGGGCACACTGAAGCTTTCTTT	CASSMGGHTEAFF
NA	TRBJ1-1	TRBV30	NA	TGTGCCTGGAGTTTTGCAGGGAAGGGAGGGATGGACACTGAAGCTTTCTTT	CAWSFAGKGGMDTEAFF
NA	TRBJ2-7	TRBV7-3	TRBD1	TGTGCCAGCAGCTCCGGCGGGACAGGGTCCTACGAGCAGTACTTC	CASSSGGTGSYEQYF
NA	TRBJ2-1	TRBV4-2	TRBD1	TGTGCCAGCAGCCAAGCGGGACAGGGGTCCTACAATGAGCAGTTCTTC	CASSQAGQGSYNEQFF
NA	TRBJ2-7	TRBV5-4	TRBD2	TGTGCCAGCAGCCTCCGAGCGGGAGAGTATTTTGACGAGCAGTACTTC	CASSLRAGEYFDEQYF
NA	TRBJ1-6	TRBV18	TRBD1	TGTGCCAGCTCACCGCAGGGGGCTGGCTATAATTCACCCCTCCACTTT	CASSPQGAGYNSPLHF